This T cell receptor beta chain appears in the sequencing data of a study of T cell responses to AZD1222 COVID-19 vaccine. Study results and caveats: Donors skewed white British and female; clonal diversity was possibly underestimated. Spike-specific TCR breadth and depth were elevated following two AZD1222 doses. It was only 6 or 7 AZD1222 recipients who were seropositive at baseline. The study sampled repertoires only after the peak T cell response.

Repertoires were generated with immunoSEQ multiplex PCR, while TCRdb's copy carries only in-frame clones and drops some. The sample yields 100,000 to 120,000 clones, about 85% seen once. Germline assignment: CDR1 SNHLY and CDR2 FYNNEI. The CDR3 is made up of 14 amino acids. V lost 6 bases and J lost 3, with 14 bases in between. Comment on this clone: Its antigen is currently unknown.

This chain joins TRBV2 and TRBJ1-2, with D maybe TRBD1 (5 bases). The clonotype comes from an adult in good health. Source: peripheral blood, taken on day 0 of AZD1222 vaccination. For the CDR3, the DNA is TGTGCCAGCAGGGCCGGGACTGAGGACTATGGCTACACCTTC. It is translated as CASRAGTEDYGYTF.